In its sample, the clone carrying this TCR beta chain was seen many times. Its matching antigen is unknown. Unique molecular identifiers were used to barcode this TCRbeta library. TCRdb independently ran MiXCR on the PCR reads; one entry per CDR3 protein. Of about 260,000 distinct CDR3 sequences listed, 6.5% to 10% are singletons. The sample comes from a study of T-cell reconstitution after alpha-beta-depleted transplantation in children. Regarding the study as a whole: Some patients' high day-60 TCRbeta diversity was traced to surviving recipient T cells and thymic progenitors. Several hundred expanded graft clones reportedly supplied alpha-beta T cells about two months after transplant. Among T cells one year after transplant, newly produced cells accounted for most counts and diversity.

V lost 2 bases to trimming and J lost 0 bases, with 7 bases between them. The CDR3 has 15 residues. The V call is TRBV12-3 or TRBV12-4, the J call TRBJ2-2; D gene uncertain. Sequenced material: PBMCs, mostly from graft donor cells, taken 180 days after TCRalphabeta/CD19-depleted stem cell transplant. The clonotype was recovered from a male patient younger than 18 who had a stem cell transplant for acute lymphoblastic leukemia, so the T cells may come from the graft donor. The DNA of the CDR3 is TGTGCCAGCAGTTTACACGGTGCGAACACCGGGGAGCTGTTTTTT. It codes for CASSLHGANTGELFF.